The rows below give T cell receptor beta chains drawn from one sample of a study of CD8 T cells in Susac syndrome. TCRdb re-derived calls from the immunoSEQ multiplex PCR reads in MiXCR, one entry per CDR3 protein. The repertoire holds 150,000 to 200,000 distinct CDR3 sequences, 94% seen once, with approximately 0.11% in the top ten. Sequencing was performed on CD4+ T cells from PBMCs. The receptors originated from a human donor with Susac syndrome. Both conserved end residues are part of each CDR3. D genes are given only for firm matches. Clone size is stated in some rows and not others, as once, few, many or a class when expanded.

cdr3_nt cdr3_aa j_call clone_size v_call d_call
TGTGCCAGCAGCGAACCGTTCAGAGGAGGCACTGAAGCTTTCTTT CASSEPFRGGTEAFF TRBJ1-1 . TRBV5-4 .
TGTGCCAGTAGTAACGAGCGGGGCAATTCACCCCTCCACTTT CASSNERGNSPLHF TRBJ1-6 . TRBV19 .
TGTGCCAGCAGCTTAGGTAGGACCGACAATGAGCAGTTCTTC CASSLGRTDNEQFF TRBJ2-1 . TRBV7-9 .
TGTGCCAGCAACCGAATGGAGAAACCCTACGAGCAGTACTTC CASNRMEKPYEQYF TRBJ2-7 . TRBV5-6 .
TGCGCCAGCGGGTCCGGATCCCACAGGGATACGCAGTATTTT CASGSGSHRDTQYF TRBJ2-3 . TRBV10-2 .
TGCGCCAGCAGCTTGGGTACTACCCTACGCACAGATACGCAGTATTTT CASSLGTTLRTDTQYF TRBJ2-3 . TRBV5-1 .
TGTGCCAGCAGCGTAGGGGCAGAGTTGGAGACCCAGTACTTC CASSVGAELETQYF TRBJ2-5 . TRBV9 .
TGTGCCAGCAATCCGACAGGGAGTTTCGAGACCCAGTACTTC CASNPTGSFETQYF TRBJ2-5 . TRBV7-2 TRBD1
TGTGCCAGCAGCTTAGGGCTAGCGGGGGGGAGGAGGCAAGAGACCCAGTACTTC CASSLGLAGGRRQETQYF TRBJ2-5 . TRBV7-2 TRBD2
TGTGCCAGCTCAGGGACCAGCATTTATGGCTACACCTTC CASSGTSIYGYTF TRBJ1-2 . TRBV18 .
TGTGCCTGGAGTAGGCCGGGGGGGGATTCACCCCTCCACTTT CAWSRPGGDSPLHF TRBJ1-6 . TRBV30 .
TGCAGTGCCCCATTGGGCAGCGGGCAAGAGACCCAGTACTTC CSAPLGSGQETQYF TRBJ2-5 once TRBV20-1 .
TGTGCCAGCAGCCGCCGGACCTCTCAGAGAGATACGCAGTATTTT CASSRRTSQRDTQYF TRBJ2-3 . TRBV3-1 .
TGTGCCAGCAGTCGTAGCGGTACAGATACGCAGTATTTT CASSRSGTDTQYF TRBJ2-3 . TRBV6-5 .
TGCTCCGCTAGCGGTTATTCGCGGGGGCTCCAGGGGACGCAGTATTTT CSASGYSRGLQGTQYF TRBJ2-3 . TRBV20-1 .
TGTGCCAGCAGCATCGACGGAGTGTGGAATTCACCCCTCCACTTT CASSIDGVWNSPLHF TRBJ1-6 . TRBV7-9 .
TGCAGTGCAGCTAACGACGCGGTCGACAATGAGCAGTTCTTC CSAANDAVDNEQFF TRBJ2-1 . TRBV20-1 .
TGTGCCAGCAGCTTAGTCGACAGAACTTTATCCTACGAGCAGTACTTC CASSLVDRTLSYEQYF TRBJ2-7 once TRBV7-8 .
TGCAGCGCAAAAGGAAGTAGCGGGGTTGGGGATACGCAGTATTTT CSAKGSSGVGDTQYF TRBJ2-3 . TRBV29-1 TRBD2
TGTGCCAGCAGTGAAGAGAAGACCCAGTACTTC CASSEEKTQYF TRBJ2-5 . TRBV6-1 .
TGTGCCAGCAGCCCAAAAGATACGCAGTATTTT CASSPKDTQYF TRBJ2-3 few TRBV11-2 .
TGTGCCAGCAGCTTAGGGCGGGGGGGCCGTTGGGAGCAGTTCTTC CASSLGRGGRWEQFF TRBJ2-1 . TRBV7-2 TRBD2
TGCAGTGCTAGAAAGGCTAGCGGGGGGGCCTACTCGAACACCGGGGAGCTGTTTTTT CSARKASGGAYSNTGELFF TRBJ2-2 . TRBV20-1 TRBD2
TGTGCCATCAGCCTCAGGGGGGATCAGCCCCAGCATTTT CAISLRGDQPQHF TRBJ1-5 . TRBV10-3 TRBD1
TGTGCCAGCAGCTTAGTATACGGGGGCACTGAAGCTTTCTTT CASSLVYGGTEAFF TRBJ1-1 . TRBV7-2 .
TGCAGTGCTCAACACCTTCATACCTACGAGCAGTACTTC CSAQHLHTYEQYF TRBJ2-7 . TRBV20-1 .
TGTGCCAGCAGCCGCGGGGACAGTATGGGCGAGCAGTACTTC CASSRGDSMGEQYF TRBJ2-7 . TRBV5-4 .
TGTGCCAGCAGCCCCGGTTTAGGCAGCGGTAACCAGCCCCAGCATTTT CASSPGLGSGNQPQHF TRBJ1-5 . TRBV7-2 .
TGCGCCAGCAGCTTCGGGGACAGGGGTGCAGATACGCAGTATTTT CASSFGDRGADTQYF TRBJ2-3 . TRBV5-1 TRBD1
TGCGCCAGCAACCCACTAGCGGGATCAGAGACCCAGTACTTC CASNPLAGSETQYF TRBJ2-5 once TRBV5-1 TRBD2
TGCAGTGCTAGAGCCCTACTAGCGGGGGGGCACAATACGCAGTATTTT CSARALLAGGHNTQYF TRBJ2-3 . TRBV20-1 TRBD2
TGTGCTAGTGGTTTGACTAGCGGGGGGGCTAATGAGCAGTTCTTC CASGLTSGGANEQFF TRBJ2-1 . TRBV12-5 TRBD2
TGCAGCGTAGAAGCAGGGGGCTCCTACGAGCAGTACTTC CSVEAGGSYEQYF TRBJ2-7 . TRBV29-1 TRBD1
TGTGCCAGCAGCCCCAGGGGGGGTAATTTTGGTGAAAAACTGTTTTTT CASSPRGGNFGEKLFF TRBJ1-4 . TRBV12-3/TRBV12-4 TRBD1
TGTGCCAGCAGTTACTCACCGAGCGGGGGGACCCACGAGCAGTACTTC CASSYSPSGGTHEQYF TRBJ2-7 . TRBV6-5 TRBD2
TGTGCCAGCAGTTCGTGGGACAGTGAAGCTTTCTTT CASSSWDSEAFF TRBJ1-1 . TRBV27 TRBD1
TGCGCCAGCAGCTTGGAGGATGGGGTCAAACTGTTTTTT CASSLEDGVKLFF TRBJ1-4 once TRBV5-1 .
TGCAGTGCTTCCGGACTAGCGGGGATGAACACCGGGGAGCTGTTTTTT CSASGLAGMNTGELFF TRBJ2-2 . TRBV20-1 TRBD2
TGTGCCAGCAGTTACTCGGCGGGGGGCCGGGGTGAGCAGTTCTTC CASSYSAGGRGEQFF TRBJ2-1 . TRBV6-5 TRBD2
TGTGCCAGCAGCCGGCGGAGATACGAGCAGTACTTC CASSRRRYEQYF TRBJ2-7 . TRBV28 .
TGTGCCACCTCGACAGCGCCCTATCAGCCCCAGCATTTT CATSTAPYQPQHF TRBJ1-5 . TRBV2 .
TGCAGCGTTGCTGGGGCGAACCCTGAAGCTTTCTTT CSVAGANPEAFF TRBJ1-1 . TRBV29-1 .
TGTGCCAGCCGGGGTATTGGGGTCTACGAGCAGTACTTC CASRGIGVYEQYF TRBJ2-7 . TRBV9 .
TGTGCCAGCAGGATGGCAGGGGGCGATGGCTATGGCTACACCTTC CASRMAGGDGYGYTF TRBJ1-2 . TRBV12-3/TRBV12-4 TRBD1
TGTGCCAGCGCTCTGGGAGTCATGAACACTGAAGCTTTCTTT CASALGVMNTEAFF TRBJ1-1 . TRBV7-9 .
TGTGCCAGCTCACCGGGACTAGCGGATGACAATGAGCAGTTCTTC CASSPGLADDNEQFF TRBJ2-1 . TRBV18 TRBD2
TGTGCCAGCAGTGCGCCAGCGGGAGAGGGAGATTCACCCCTCCACTTT CASSAPAGEGDSPLHF TRBJ1-6 once TRBV12-3/TRBV12-4 .
TGTGCCAGCAGCTTAGGGACTAGCGGGGGGTCAGATACGCAGTATTTT CASSLGTSGGSDTQYF TRBJ2-3 . TRBV11-2 TRBD2
TGTGCCAGCATCAAAGGGGGACCCGGCTCCTACAATGAGCAGTTCTTC CASIKGGPGSYNEQFF TRBJ2-1 . TRBV2 .
TGCAGTGCTAGAGATCGCGGACAGGGGTACTATGGCTACACCTTC CSARDRGQGYYGYTF TRBJ1-2 . TRBV20-1 TRBD1
TGTGCCAGCAGTTTTTTAGGGACTAGCGGGGGCCTCGAGCAGTACTTC CASSFLGTSGGLEQYF TRBJ2-7 . TRBV12-3/TRBV12-4 TRBD2
TGTGCCAGCAGTTTTCAGGGCTCTGGGGCCAACGTCCTGACTTTC CASSFQGSGANVLTF TRBJ2-6 . TRBV7-2 .
TGTGCCTGGACCGCCGGGACAGCCTACAATGAGCAGTTCTTC CAWTAGTAYNEQFF TRBJ2-1 . TRBV30 TRBD1